A selection of T cell receptor beta chains follows, all from one sample in a study of cytotoxic CD8 clonotypes in ibrutinib-treated CLL. Libraries were prepared by immunoSEQ multiplex PCR; TCRdb keeps only in-frame clonotypes and omits some of them. The repertoire consists of over 150,000 clones, with more than 65% occurring once and the leading ten covering 2% to 2.5%. Sequencing used PBMCs, obtained after 12 months of ibrutinib treatment. The receptors were gathered from a human donor with chronic lymphocytic leukemia. The CDR3 runs from the conserved cysteine through the conserved F or W. Fields, in order: V gene, clone size, D gene, J gene, CDR3 protein, CDR3 DNA. A D gene is named only where the DNA matches it firmly. Expanded clones are given a class, and other clones once, few, many or no size at all.

TRBV19,-,-,TRBJ1-5,CASEAGYQPQHF,TGTGCCAGCGAAGCGGGTTATCAGCCCCAGCATTTT
TRBV7-6,-,-,TRBJ1-6,CASSLSGISPLHF,TGTGCCAGCAGCTTATCGGGAATTTCACCCCTCCACTTT
TRBV7-8,-,-,TRBJ1-3,CASSPSWVTGNTIYF,TGTGCCAGCAGCCCCAGTTGGGTCACTGGAAACACCATATATTTT
TRBV4-3,-,TRBD2,TRBJ2-1,CASSQEGSSGRGIEQFF,TGCGCCAGCAGCCAAGAAGGTTCTAGCGGGAGGGGGATTGAGCAGTTCTTC
TRBV18,-,-,TRBJ1-1,CASSPKGTEAFF,TGTGCCAGCTCCCCGAAGGGCACTGAAGCTTTCTTT
TRBV28,-,-,TRBJ1-5,CASSFFFQPQHF,TGTGCCAGCAGTTTTTTCTTTCAGCCCCAGCATTTT
TRBV2,once,-,TRBJ1-4,CASSRQAQLTTNEKLFF,TGTGCCAGCAGTCGACAGGCGCAACTTACAACTAATGAAAAACTGTTTTTT
TRBV5-5,-,TRBD1,TRBJ1-3,CASSLVATGLVGNTIYF,TGTGCCAGCAGCTTGGTCGCGACAGGGTTAGTTGGAAACACCATATATTTT
TRBV19,once,-,TRBJ2-7,CASTRGHGRGVYEQYF,TGTGCCAGTACCCGAGGCCACGGGCGGGGTGTTTACGAGCAGTACTTC
TRBV7-2,-,TRBD2,TRBJ2-3,CASSFIGKLAGGPSDTQYF,TGTGCCAGCAGCTTTATTGGGAAACTAGCGGGGGGACCCTCAGATACGCAGTATTTT
TRBV9,-,TRBD2,TRBJ2-3,CASSPRTSGRGADTQYF,TGTGCCAGCAGCCCTCGGACTAGCGGCCGAGGGGCAGATACGCAGTATTTT
TRBV4-1,few,-,TRBJ1-4,CASSQEPVATNEKLFF,TGCGCCAGCAGCCAAGAGCCAGTTGCAACTAATGAAAAACTGTTTTTT
TRBV27,-,-,TRBJ2-1,CASTLDRLSYNEQFF,TGTGCCAGCACCCTAGACAGGTTGTCCTACAATGAGCAGTTCTTC
TRBV7-8,few,TRBD1,TRBJ1-6,CASSLALGQGSALHF,TGTGCCAGCAGCTTAGCGCTAGGACAGGGGAGTGCCCTCCACTTT
TRBV25-1,-,TRBD2,TRBJ2-1,CASSSTGTSSYNEQFF,TGTGCCAGCAGTTCGACCGGGACTAGCTCCTACAATGAGCAGTTCTTC
TRBV28,-,-,TRBJ2-7,CASSLSDRLSSQYF,TGTGCCAGCAGTCTCTCCGATCGGCTGAGTAGTCAGTACTTC
TRBV7-3,-,-,TRBJ1-2,CASSAGAGANYGYTF,TGTGCCAGCAGCGCGGGGGCAGGGGCCAACTATGGCTACACCTTC
TRBV6-5,-,TRBD1,TRBJ2-6,CASGQGALGANVLTF,TGTGCCAGCGGACAGGGGGCGCTTGGGGCCAACGTCCTGACTTTC
TRBV29-1,many,-,TRBJ1-1,CSVEVEFWGRSEAFF,TGCAGCGTTGAAGTTGAATTTTGGGGGAGGAGTGAAGCTTTCTTT
TRBV4-2,once,-,TRBJ1-4,CASSQGGDEKLFF,TGTGCCAGCAGCCAAGGGGGGGATGAAAAACTGTTTTTT
TRBV28,-,TRBD1,TRBJ1-6,CASSLSGTGLLPLHF,TGTGCCAGCAGTTTGTCCGGGACAGGGCTACTACCCCTCCACTTT
TRBV19,-,TRBD1,TRBJ2-7,CASSKFGTGTYEQYF,TGTGCCAGTAGTAAATTTGGGACAGGGACCTACGAGCAGTACTTC
TRBV6-5,few,-,TRBJ1-2,CASSVSNYGYTF,TGTGCCAGCTCCGTCTCTAACTATGGCTACACCTTC
TRBV18,-,-,TRBJ2-7,CASSPLLTDYEQYF,TGTGCCAGCTCACCACTACTGACTGACTACGAGCAGTACTTC
TRBV7-2,-,-,TRBJ1-1,CASSPYLEAFF,TGTGCTAGCAGCCCGTACCTAGAAGCTTTCTTT
TRBV15,-,-,TRBJ1-3,CATSRSEDSGNTIYF,TGTGCCACCAGCAGATCTGAGGACTCTGGAAACACCATATATTTT
TRBV7-9,-,TRBD1,TRBJ2-7,CASSLRDREHEQYF,TGTGCCAGCAGCCTCCGGGACAGAGAACACGAGCAGTACTTC
TRBV5-6,-,TRBD2,TRBJ2-3,CASSLTSGVSTDTQYF,TGTGCCAGCAGCTTGACTAGCGGAGTAAGCACAGATACGCAGTATTTT
TRBV4-1,once,-,TRBJ2-7,CASSQGMATGLSYEQYF,TGCGCCAGCAGCCAAGGCATGGCGACGGGCCTTTCCTACGAGCAGTACTTC
TRBV28,-,-,TRBJ1-5,CASSLRGNSNQPQHF,TGTGCCAGCAGTTTACGAGGCAATAGCAATCAGCCCCAGCATTTT
TRBV7-2,-,TRBD1,TRBJ1-2,CASSQQGVGGYTF,TGTGCCAGCAGCCAACAGGGGGTTGGGGGCTACACCTTC
TRBV28,once,TRBD1,TRBJ1-1,CASSYPQGVWATEAFF,TGTGCCAGCAGCTATCCCCAGGGGGTATGGGCCACTGAAGCTTTCTTT
TRBV6-6,-,-,TRBJ2-2,CASNRGTGDTGELFF,TGTGCCAGCAATCGGGGGACTGGGGACACCGGGGAGCTGTTTTTT
TRBV10-3,once,-,TRBJ2-7,CASSYSSGPYEQYF,TGTGCCAGCAGTTACTCGTCGGGACCCTACGAGCAGTACTTC
TRBV9,-,-,TRBJ2-7,CASSVSSGEGYEQYF,TGTGCCAGCAGCGTAAGTTCAGGGGAGGGCTACGAGCAGTACTTC
TRBV30,-,-,TRBJ2-7,CAWSRGGSSYEQYF,TGTGCCTGGAGTAGGGGGGGTTCCTCCTACGAGCAGTACTTC
TRBV7-8,-,-,TRBJ2-1,CASSPDRSSYNEQFF,TGTGCCAGCAGCCCCGACCGAAGCTCCTACAATGAGCAGTTCTTC
TRBV29-1,once,TRBD1,TRBJ1-1,CSVEGQGAAEAFF,TGCAGCGTTGAGGGACAGGGGGCAGCTGAAGCTTTCTTT
TRBV5-8,once,TRBD1,TRBJ2-3,CASSPWTGGIDTQYF,TGTGCCAGCAGCCCCTGGACAGGGGGCATAGATACGCAGTATTTT
TRBV6-6,-,TRBD2,TRBJ2-1,CASRSGLAGVNEQFF,TGTGCCAGCAGGTCCGGACTAGCGGGAGTCAATGAGCAGTTCTTC
TRBV4-3,-,TRBD2,TRBJ2-5,CASSPLTSGQETQYF,TGCGCCAGCAGCCCTCTGACTAGCGGGCAAGAGACCCAGTACTTC
TRBV2,-,-,TRBJ1-4,CASSAAGTTNEKLFF,TGTGCCAGCAGTGCCGCAGGGACAACTAATGAAAAACTGTTTTTT
TRBV27,-,TRBD1,TRBJ2-1,CASSSNRGRGNEQFF,TGTGCCAGCAGCTCGAACAGGGGGCGGGGCAATGAGCAGTTCTTC
TRBV28,-,-,TRBJ2-3,CALEGANADTQYF,TGTGCCTTGGAGGGGGCGAATGCAGATACGCAGTATTTT
TRBV19,-,-,TRBJ2-7,CASSRRGTYEQYF,TGTGCCAGTAGTCGCAGGGGAACCTACGAGCAGTACTTC